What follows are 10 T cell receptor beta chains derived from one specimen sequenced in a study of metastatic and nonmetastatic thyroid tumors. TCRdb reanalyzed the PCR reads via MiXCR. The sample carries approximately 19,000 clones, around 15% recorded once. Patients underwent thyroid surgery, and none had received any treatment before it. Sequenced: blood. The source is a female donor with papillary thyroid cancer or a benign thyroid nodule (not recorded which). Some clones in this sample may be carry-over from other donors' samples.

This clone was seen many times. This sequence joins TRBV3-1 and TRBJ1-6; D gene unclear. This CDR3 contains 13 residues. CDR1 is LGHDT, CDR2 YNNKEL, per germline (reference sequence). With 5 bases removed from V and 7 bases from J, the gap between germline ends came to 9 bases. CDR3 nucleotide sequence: TGTGCCAGCAGCGATACAGTCAATTCACCCCTCCACTTT. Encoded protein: CASSDTVNSPLHF.

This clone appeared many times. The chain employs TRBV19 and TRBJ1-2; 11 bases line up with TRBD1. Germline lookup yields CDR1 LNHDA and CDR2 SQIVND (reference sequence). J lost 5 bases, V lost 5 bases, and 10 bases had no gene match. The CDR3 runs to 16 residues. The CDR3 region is CASSAGTGGFGYGYTF. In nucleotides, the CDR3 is TGTGCCAGTAGTGCCGGGACAGGGGGTTTTGGTTATGGCTACACCTTC.

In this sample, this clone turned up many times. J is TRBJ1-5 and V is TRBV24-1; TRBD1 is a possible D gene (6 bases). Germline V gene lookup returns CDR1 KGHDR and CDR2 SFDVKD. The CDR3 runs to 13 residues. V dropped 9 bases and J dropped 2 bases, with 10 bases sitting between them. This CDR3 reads CATGAGGNQPQHF. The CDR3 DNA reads TGTGCCACCGGAGCAGGGGGCAATCAGCCCCAGCATTTT.

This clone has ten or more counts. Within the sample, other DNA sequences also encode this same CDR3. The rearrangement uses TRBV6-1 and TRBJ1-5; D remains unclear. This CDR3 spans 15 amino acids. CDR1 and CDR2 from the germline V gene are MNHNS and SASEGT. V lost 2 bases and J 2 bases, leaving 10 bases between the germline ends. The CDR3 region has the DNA TGTGCCAGCAGTGAATCCAAGGTACGCAATCAGCCCCAGCATTTT. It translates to CASSESKVRNQPQHF.

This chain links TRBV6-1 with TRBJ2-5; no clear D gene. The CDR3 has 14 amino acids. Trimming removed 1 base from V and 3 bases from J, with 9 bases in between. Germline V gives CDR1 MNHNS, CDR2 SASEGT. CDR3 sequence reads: CASSEGNSKETQYF. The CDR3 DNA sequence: TGTGCCAGCAGTGAAGGGAACAGCAAAGAGACCCAGTACTTC.

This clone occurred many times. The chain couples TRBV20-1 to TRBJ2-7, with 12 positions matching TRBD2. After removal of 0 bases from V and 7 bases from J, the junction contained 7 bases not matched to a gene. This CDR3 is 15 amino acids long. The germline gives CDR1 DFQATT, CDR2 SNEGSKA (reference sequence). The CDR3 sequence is CSARDAGLAGREQYF. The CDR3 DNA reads TGCAGTGCTAGAGATGCAGGACTAGCGGGACGGGAGCAGTACTTC.

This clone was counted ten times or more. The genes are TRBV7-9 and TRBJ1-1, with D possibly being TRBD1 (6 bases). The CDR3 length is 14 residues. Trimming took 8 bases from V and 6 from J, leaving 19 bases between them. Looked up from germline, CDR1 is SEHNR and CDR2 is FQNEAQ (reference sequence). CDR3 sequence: CASERLEGGAEAFF. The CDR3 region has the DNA TGTGCCAGCGAGAGGCTTGAGGGGGGAGCTGAAGCTTTCTTT. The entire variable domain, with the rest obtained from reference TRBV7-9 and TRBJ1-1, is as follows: DTGVSQNPRHKITKRGQNVTFRCDPISEHNRLYWYRQTLGQGPEFLTYFQNEAQLEKSRLLSDRFSAERPKGSFSTLEIQRTEQGDSAMYLCASERLEGGAEAFFGQGTRLTVV.

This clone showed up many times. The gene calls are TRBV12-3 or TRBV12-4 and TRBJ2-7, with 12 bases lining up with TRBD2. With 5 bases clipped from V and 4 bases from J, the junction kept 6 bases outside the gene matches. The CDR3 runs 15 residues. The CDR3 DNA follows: TGTGCCAGCAGTCGAAGACTAGCGGGAGTTTACGAGCAGTACTTC. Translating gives CASSRRLAGVYEQYF.

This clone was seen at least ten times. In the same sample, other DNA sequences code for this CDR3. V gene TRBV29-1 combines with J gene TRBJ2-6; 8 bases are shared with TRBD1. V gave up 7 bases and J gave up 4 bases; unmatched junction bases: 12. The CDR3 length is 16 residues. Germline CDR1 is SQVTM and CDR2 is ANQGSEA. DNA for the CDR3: TGCAGCGAGAGGCCGGACAGGGACCCCGGGGCCAACGTCCTGACTTTC. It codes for CSERPDRDPGANVLTF.

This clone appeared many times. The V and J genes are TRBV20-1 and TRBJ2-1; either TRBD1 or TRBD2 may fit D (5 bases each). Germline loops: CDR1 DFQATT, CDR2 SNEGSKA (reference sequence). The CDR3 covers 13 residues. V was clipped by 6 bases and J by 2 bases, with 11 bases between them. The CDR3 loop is CSAGRDAYNEQFF. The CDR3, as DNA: TGCAGTGCCGGTAGGGACGCCTACAATGAGCAGTTCTTC.